This TCR beta chain was captured in a study of regulatory T cells in long-lasting Graves disease. With V trimmed by 4 bases and J by 5 bases, 9 bases remained unmatched. CDR3 length: 16 residues. CDR1 is SGHRS and CDR2 is YFSETQ in the germline V gene. The time point denotes: newly diagnosed GD, antithyroid drugs for less than 3 months. PBMC RNA was the source of the TCR library. Study results and caveats: Whereas new patients shared 966 public clonotypes, persistent patients shared more, at about 2,700.

In this sample, this clonotype turned up many times. What it binds is not known. Library construction for TCR beta used iRepertoire HTBI primers and Arm-PCR of CDR3 regions. From the multiplex PCR reads, TCRdb called clonotypes with MiXCR, one entry per CDR3 protein. The table lists approximately 350,000 distinct CDR3 sequences, roughly a sixth of them singletons. These data were also filed under a second study, of T cells in Graves' hyperthyroidism and ophthalmopathy. That publication notes: The primer set for the first-round RT-PCR of the TCR CDR3 was HTBI.

The TCR originated in a man aged 35-49 years with Graves disease. Here the sequenced sample was peripheral blood mononuclear cells (PBMCs), taken at new diagnosis, from a patient treated with antithyroid drugs. The chain joins TRBV5-1 to TRBJ2-1; the match to TRBD1 covers 10 bases. The DNA for the CDR3 is TGCGCCAGCAGCCCGGGGACAGGGGAACGTCACAATGAGCAGTTCTTC. Translating gives CASSPGTGERHNEQFF.